These 32 T cell receptor beta chains were all obtained from the same sample, sequenced in a study of T cell repertoires in cytomegalovirus infection. For these receptors, no antigen is known. TCRdb itself ran the reads through MiXCR, one entry per CDR3 protein. Among a few hundred thousand distinct CDR3 sequences listed, roughly 43% were seen once. The sequencing here drew on cultured PBMCs, taken from culture after CMV antigen stimulation. The receptors were gathered from a human donor in good health (CMV status not recorded). Some clones in this sample may be carry-over from other donors' samples.

The chain couples TRBV7-9 to TRBJ2-1, with 7 bases matching TRBD1. The CDR3 runs to 12 residues. CDR1 and CDR2 (germline): SEHNR, FQNEAQ (reference sequence). V was pared by 5 bases and J by 9 bases, with 4 bases of the junction left unmatched. The CDR3 bases are TGTGCCAGCAGCCTCCGGGACAGTGAGCAGTTCTTC. Residues: CASSLRDSEQFF.

The chain uses TRBV7-6 and TRBJ1-4; D not resolved. Germline CDR1 is SGHVS and CDR2 is FNYEAQ. The CDR3 is 15 residues long. Trimming took off 4 bases at V and 7 bases at J, with 16 bases between the two ends. This chain's CDR3 is CASSSRVGAGEKLFF. CDR3 DNA sequence: TGTGCCAGCAGCTCCCGCGTTGGCGCGGGTGAAAAACTGTTTTTT. The full variable domain, in which reference TRBV7-6 and TRBJ1-4 provide the parts outside the CDR3, is GAGVSQSPRYKVTKRGQDVALRCDPISGHVSLYWYRQALGQGPEFLTYFNYEAQQDKSGLPNDRFSAERPEGSISTLTIQRTEQRDSAMYRCASSSRVGAGEKLFFGSGTQLSVL.

V is TRBV19 and J is TRBJ2-5, with D maybe TRBD1 (6 bases). Germline CDR1 reads LNHDA; CDR2 reads SQIVND (reference sequence). Trimming took 10 bases from V and 5 from J, leaving 17 bases between them. The CDR3 length is 13 residues. The CDR3 DNA sequence: TGTGCCACCCGGGACAACTCAGAGGAGACCCAGTACTTC. Encoded protein: CATRDNSEETQYF. Complete variable domain (other parts from reference TRBV19 and TRBJ2-5): DGGITQSPKYLFRKEGQNVTLSCEQNLNHDAMYWYRQDPGQGLRLIYYSQIVNDFQKGDIAEGYSVSREKKESFPLTVTSAQKNPTAFYLCATRDNSEETQYFGPGTRLLVL.

Many counts were recorded for this clonotype. This rearrangement joins TRBV7-2 to TRBJ1-2; perhaps TRBD1 as D (5 bases). CDR3 size: 14 residues. Per the germline V gene, CDR1 is SGHTA and CDR2 is FQGNSA. The ends were cut back, 8 bases at V and 5 bases at J, with 18 bases in the middle. The CDR3 loop is CASLPGTGLYGYTF. CDR3 nucleotides: TGTGCCAGCCTACCGGGAACAGGATTATATGGCTACACCTTC.

The chain recombines TRBV20-1 with TRBJ1-1; 7 bases are shared with TRBD1. CDR1 DFQATT and CDR2 SNEGSKA come from the germline V gene (reference sequence). V was clipped by 2 bases and J by 0 bases; unmatched bases: 9. This CDR3 has 16 residues. CDR3 in DNA: TGCAGTGCTAGACTCTCGATGACAGGGATGAACACTGAAGCTTTCTTT. Translation: CSARLSMTGMNTEAFF.

The chain uses TRBV15 and TRBJ2-3; D gene ambiguous. The CDR3 covers 13 residues. The ends were cut back, 0 bases at V and 6 bases at J, with 7 bases in the middle. Germline CDR1 and CDR2: LNHNV and YYDKDF (reference sequence). DNA for the CDR3: TGTGCCACCAGCAGAGACCATAGGGATACGCAGTATTTT. Protein sequence: CATSRDHRDTQYF.

The gene calls are TRBV7-2 and TRBJ2-7, with a tentative D call TRBD2 (6 bases). The V gene's germline CDR1 is SGHTA and CDR2 FQGNSA. Trimming shortened V by 2 bases and J by 6 bases, and 11 bases separated the two germline ends. There are 13 residues in the CDR3. The CDR3 coding sequence is TGTGCCAGCAGCTTATCTCAGGGACTCGAGCAGTACTTC. Residues: CASSLSQGLEQYF. The whole variable domain, remainder taken from reference TRBV7-2 and TRBJ2-7, is GAGVSQSPSNKVTEKGKDVELRCDPISGHTALYWYRQSLGQGLEFLIYFQGNSAPDKSGLPSDRFSAERTGGSVSTLTIQRTQQEDSAVYLCASSLSQGLEQYFGPGTRLTVT.

This clonotype was counted between two and nine times. The chain is built from TRBV7-9 and TRBJ2-1, with D possibly being TRBD2 (6 bases). V lost 1 base and J 7 bases, leaving 14 bases between the germline ends. This CDR3 region has 15 residues. Germline V gene data show CDR1 as SEHNR and CDR2 as FQNEAQ (reference sequence). DNA of the CDR3: TGTGCCAGCAGCTTAGAGCTAGGAGGGAAAAATGAGCAGTTCTTC. The encoded protein is CASSLELGGKNEQFF.

This clonotype turned up a few times. The V call is TRBV10-3, the J call TRBJ1-6, with a weak D call TRBD1 (5 bases). In germline, CDR1 is ENHRY, CDR2 SYGVKD. The CDR3 is made up of 14 amino acids. The V end lost 4 bases, the J end lost 5 bases, and 9 bases lay between the germline ends. The DNA for the CDR3 is TGTGCCATCAGTGGGGGCCCTGATAATTCACCCCTCCACTTT. It encodes CAISGGPDNSPLHF.

This sequence joins TRBV12-3 or TRBV12-4 and TRBJ2-3; no firm D call. The CDR3 is made up of 13 amino acids. V was pared by 6 bases and J by 1 base, with 8 bases between. As DNA, the CDR3 is TGTGCCAGCAGCGGACGGCGCACAGATACGCAGTATTTT. It encodes CASSGRRTDTQYF.

This clonotype came up many times. J is TRBJ1-5 and V is TRBV7-2, with D maybe TRBD1 (5 bases). The germline V gene encodes CDR1 SGHTA and CDR2 FQGNSA. The CDR3 consists of 14 residues. Deletions cut 3 bases from V and 6 bases from J, with 12 bases between. In DNA form, the CDR3 reads TGTGCCAGCAGCTTGCGTCGGGGGGGTCAGCCCCAGCATTTT. It is translated as CASSLRRGGQPQHF.

The rearrangement joins TRBV20-1 to TRBJ2-5; tentatively, D is TRBD2 (6 bases). CDR1 and CDR2 from the germline V gene are DFQATT and SNEGSKA (reference sequence). The CDR3 length is 13 residues. Trimming shortened V by 6 bases and J by 1 base, and 12 bases separated the two germline ends. For the CDR3, the DNA is TGCAGTGCCATCCGGGGAGGCCAAGAGACCCAGTACTTC. Translation gives CSAIRGGQETQYF.

This clonotype was observed a handful of times. The V and J genes are TRBV12-3 or TRBV12-4 and TRBJ1-2, with D unresolved. V was cut by 5 bases and J by 8 bases, with 15 bases left in between. The CDR3 covers 13 residues. CDR3 DNA sequence: TGTGCCAGCAGTGCGACACCTAATCGGGGCTACACCTTC. This translates into CASSATPNRGYTF.

The rearrangement joins TRBV7-9 to TRBJ1-4; possible D gene TRBD1, 6 bases. Germline CDR1 and CDR2: SEHNR and FQNEAQ (reference sequence). The V end was cut by 5 bases, the J end by 7 bases, with 14 bases between. CDR3 length: 14 residues. The DNA for the CDR3 is TGTGCCAGCAGCCCAGACAGGTTTGGTGAAAAACTGTTTTTT. This codes for CASSPDRFGEKLFF.

The table lists this clonotype with a few counts. This sequence joins TRBV7-2 and TRBJ2-3; 11 bases are shared with TRBD2. Germline assignment: CDR1 SGHTA and CDR2 FQGNSA. The CDR3 spans 15 residues. Germline trimming cut 5 bases from V and 5 bases from J; bases unmatched to any gene: 6. CDR3 nucleotide sequence: TGTGCCAGCAGCATTAGCGGGGGGGCCGGAGATACGCAGTATTTT. The encoded protein is CASSISGGAGDTQYF.

The sample holds many counts of this clonotype. The chain is built from TRBV7-2 and TRBJ2-1; 10 bases agree with TRBD2. CDR1 and CDR2 (germline): SGHTA, FQGNSA. CDR3 length: 18 residues. The junction had 11 bases not matched to a gene; V was cut back by 2 bases and J by 4 bases. As DNA, the CDR3 is TGTGCCAGCAGCTTATGGAGGACTAGCGGAACACCATACAATGAGCAGTTCTTC. Encoded protein: CASSLWRTSGTPYNEQFF.

The gene calls are TRBV9 and TRBJ2-1; 8 bases line up with TRBD1. CDR3 length equals 13 residues. Germline values: CDR1 SGDLS, CDR2 YYNGEE. V was pared by 3 bases and J by 7 bases, with 3 bases of the junction left unmatched. In nucleotides, the CDR3 is TGTGCCAGCAGCGACAGGGGGGCAAATGAGCAGTTCTTC. Protein product: CASSDRGANEQFF.

In its sample, this clonotype was seen many times. The chain couples TRBV7-2 to TRBJ2-3; 11 bases match TRBD2. The CDR3 is 17 amino acids. V trimming: 6 bases; J trimming: 2 bases; junction bases outside the gene matches: 10. Germline lookup yields CDR1 SGHTA and CDR2 FQGNSA. CDR3 in amino acids: CASRLLTSGANTDTQYF. The CDR3 DNA reads as TGTGCCAGCAGATTACTGACTAGCGGGGCTAACACAGATACGCAGTATTTT.

The chain recombines TRBV6-2 or TRBV6-3 with TRBJ1-1, with D perhaps matching TRBD1 (5 bases). From germline, CDR1 is MNHEY and CDR2 SVGEGT. With 2 bases removed from V and 4 bases from J, the gap between germline ends came to 17 bases. This CDR3 has 16 residues. The CDR3 loop reads CASSYEEPSGGTEAFF. The CDR3 nucleotides are TGTGCCAGCAGTTACGAGGAGCCCTCCGGGGGCACTGAAGCTTTCTTT.

This clonotype was detected only a few times. As DNA, the CDR3 is TGTGCCAGCAGCCAGGCTAATGAGCAGTTCTTC. This encodes CASSQANEQFF. The chain joins TRBV7-9 to TRBJ2-1; no reliable D call. The CDR3 spans 11 residues. V was clipped by 5 bases and J by 7 bases, with 6 bases between them. The germline V gene has CDR1 SEHNR and CDR2 FQNEAQ (reference sequence).

The V gene is TRBV19, the J gene TRBJ1-1; possibly TRBD1 for D (6 bases). V was shortened by 7 bases and J by 3 bases, with 12 bases between the two germline ends. The CDR3 is made up of 13 amino acids. Germline lookup yields CDR1 LNHDA and CDR2 SQIVND (reference sequence). The CDR3 DNA reads as TGTGCCAGTACCGTGGACAGTTACACTGAAGCTTTCTTT. Translated: CASTVDSYTEAFF.

The J gene is TRBJ2-2, the V gene TRBV5-3; D tentatively reads TRBD1 or TRBD2 (5 bases each). TRBV5-3 is placed among ORFs of uncertain function. This CDR3 has 15 amino acids. V was clipped by 8 bases and J by 4 bases, with 18 bases between them. CDR3 bases: TGTGCCAGCAGCGTGAGGGACCTCTCCACCGGGGAGCTGTTTTTT. It codes for CASSVRDLSTGELFF.

The chain is built from TRBV20-1 and TRBJ2-2, with D possibly TRBD1 on 5 matching bases. Looked up from germline, CDR1 is DFQATT and CDR2 is SNEGSKA (reference sequence). Trimming cost V 3 bases and J 2 bases, with 13 bases left between them. This CDR3 comprises 15 residues. DNA of the CDR3: TGCAGTGCTAGGACAGTCCAGATTAACACCGGGGAGCTGTTTTTT. Protein: CSARTVQINTGELFF.

With respect to this clonotype: Given the absence of the conserved phenylalanine or tryptophan at the CDR3 end, a read error is likely. The J gene is TRBJ2-7, the V gene TRBV6-6; D is perhaps TRBD2 (6 bases). Germline CDR1 is MNHNY and CDR2 is SVGAGI (reference sequence). Deletions cut 8 bases from V and 7 bases from J, with 15 bases between. CDR3 length: 12 amino acids. This chain's CDR3 is CASSRGTAEQYS. CDR3 coding DNA: TGTGCCAGCTCTCGCGGGACGGCAGAGCAGTACTCC.

J is TRBJ2-1 and V is TRBV4-1; 10 nucleotides line up with TRBD2. The germline V gene encodes CDR1 MGHRA and CDR2 YSYEKL. The V gene end was trimmed by 4 bases and the J gene end by 6 bases; junction bases not matched to a gene: 6. CDR3 size: 15 residues. The CDR3 here is CASSPSGRGTNEQFF. The CDR3 DNA reads as TGCGCCAGCAGCCCTAGCGGGAGAGGGACCAATGAGCAGTTCTTC.

This chain links TRBV6-1 with TRBJ2-1; the match to TRBD1 covers 10 bases. The CDR3 consists of 13 residues. After removal of 8 bases from V and 6 bases from J, the junction contained 4 bases not matched to a gene. The germline V gene encodes CDR1 MNHNS and CDR2 SASEGT. The CDR3 DNA sequence: TGTGCCAGCCGCAGGACAGGGGGCAATGAGCAGTTCTTC. This translates into CASRRTGGNEQFF.

This clonotype was picked up a small number of times. The chain is built from TRBV27 and TRBJ1-2; 9 bases match TRBD1. CDR3 size: 18 residues. CDR1 is MNHEY and CDR2 is SMNVEV in the germline V gene (reference sequence). Trimming took 3 bases from V and 7 from J; bases not matched to a gene: 18. The DNA of the CDR3 is TGTGCCAGCAGTTTTACGATCATCACGACAGGGGGGTCATCTGGCTACACCTTC. It yields the protein CASSFTIITTGGSSGYTF.

This clonotype has just one count. The chain recombines TRBV20-1 with TRBJ1-1; D may be TRBD1 (5 bases). This CDR3 is 15 amino acids long. Germline CDR1 reads DFQATT; CDR2 reads SNEGSKA (reference sequence). V lost 0 bases to trimming and J lost 5 bases, with 16 bases between them. The CDR3 DNA follows: TGCAGTGCTAGAGAACGACCAGGGATTTTAACTGAAGCTTTCTTT. It encodes CSARERPGILTEAFF.

V and J are TRBV12-3 or TRBV12-4 and TRBJ2-7; weak D call: TRBD2 (6 bases). With 3 bases removed from V and 0 bases from J, the gap between germline ends came to 12 bases. The CDR3 totals 15 residues. The CDR3 coding sequence is TGTGCCAGCAGTTTTCTCGCGGGGAGCTCCTACGAGCAGTACTTC. Translation: CASSFLAGSSYEQYF.

About this clonotype itself: The junction departs from the called germline gene at one end, perhaps through a read error. The chain combines TRBV19 with TRBJ1-1; no clear D gene. The CDR3 runs 13 residues. Germline assignment: CDR1 LNHDA and CDR2 SQIVND (reference sequence). In nucleotides, the CDR3 is TGTGCCAGTAGCATAGGGTTTAGGACTGAAGCTTTCTTT. The encoded protein is CASSIGFRTEAFF.

This chain connects TRBV12-3 or TRBV12-4 to TRBJ2-7, with D possibly TRBD2 on 6 matching bases. Trimming took off 3 bases at V and 7 bases at J, with 13 bases between the two ends. The CDR3 length is 13 residues. DNA of the CDR3: TGTGCCAGCAGTTTCGGACTAACGCGGGAGCAGTACTTC. Amino acids: CASSFGLTREQYF.

J is TRBJ2-5 and V is TRBV11-2; 8 bases map to TRBD1. The CDR3 extends over 16 amino acids. The ends lost 5 bases at V and 2 bases at J; junction bases unmatched: 10. CDR1 is SGHAT, CDR2 FQNNGV, per germline. In DNA, the CDR3 is TGTGCCAGCAGCCGCCGACAGGGGCTCACACAAGAGACCCAGTACTTC. It codes for CASSRRQGLTQETQYF.